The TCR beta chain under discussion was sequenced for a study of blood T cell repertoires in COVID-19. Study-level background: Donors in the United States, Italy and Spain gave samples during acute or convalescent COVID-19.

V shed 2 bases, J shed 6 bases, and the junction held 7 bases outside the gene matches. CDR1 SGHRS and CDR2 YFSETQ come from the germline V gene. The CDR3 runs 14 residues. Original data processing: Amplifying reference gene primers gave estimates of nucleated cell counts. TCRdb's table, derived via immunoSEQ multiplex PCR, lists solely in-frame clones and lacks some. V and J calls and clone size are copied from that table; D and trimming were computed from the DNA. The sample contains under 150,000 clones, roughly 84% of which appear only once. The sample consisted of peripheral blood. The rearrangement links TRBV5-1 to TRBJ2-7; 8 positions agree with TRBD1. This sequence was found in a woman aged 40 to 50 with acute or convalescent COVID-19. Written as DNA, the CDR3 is TGCGCCAGCAGCTTTACAGGGGGAAGTGCCGAGCAGTACTTC. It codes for CASSFTGGSAEQYF.